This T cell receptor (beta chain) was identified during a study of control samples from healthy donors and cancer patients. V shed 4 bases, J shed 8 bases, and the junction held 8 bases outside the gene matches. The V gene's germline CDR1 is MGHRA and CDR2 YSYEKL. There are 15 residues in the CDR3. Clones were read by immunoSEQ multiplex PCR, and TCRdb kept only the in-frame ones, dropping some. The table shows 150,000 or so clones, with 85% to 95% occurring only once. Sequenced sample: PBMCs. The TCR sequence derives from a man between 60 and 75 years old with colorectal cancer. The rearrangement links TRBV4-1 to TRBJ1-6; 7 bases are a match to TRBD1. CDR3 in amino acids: CASSLHRDSDSPLHF. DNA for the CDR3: TGCGCCAGCAGCCTCCACCGGGACAGCGATTCACCCCTCCACTTT.